A selection of T cell receptor beta chains follows, all from one sample in a study of CD8 T cells in Susac syndrome. TCRdb processed the immunoSEQ multiplex PCR reads anew with MiXCR; each CDR3 protein has one entry. Of some 300,000 distinct CDR3 sequences detected, 89% appear once; the ten largest clones hold about 0.17%. The sample comprised CD8+ T cells from PBMCs. The receptors derive from a human donor with multiple sclerosis. Both conserved end residues are part of each CDR3. D genes are given only for firm matches. The size entry is marked missing in some rows and otherwise reads once, few, many or a size class.

D	length	size	V	J	CDR3	DNA
TRBD1	17	-	TRBV20-1	TRBJ1-4	CSAAPGQAVATNEKLFF	TGCAGTGCTGCCCCGGGACAGGCGGTTGCAACTAATGAAAAACTGTTTTTT
-	13	-	TRBV6-2/TRBV6-3	TRBJ2-7	CASSYSRLGEQYF	TGTGCCAGCAGTTACTCCAGACTCGGCGAGCAGTACTTC
-	13	few	TRBV18	TRBJ2-5	CASSPPGGETQYF	TGTGCCAGCTCACCACCCGGAGGTGAGACCCAGTACTTC
-	12	-	TRBV7-6	TRBJ1-1	CASSGGDNEAFF	TGTGCCAGCAGCGGAGGGGACAATGAAGCTTTCTTT
-	11	-	TRBV2	TRBJ1-4	CASSVIEGLFF	TGTGCCAGCAGTGTGATTGAGGGACTGTTTTTT
-	13	once	TRBV28	TRBJ1-2	CASNEDNPYGYTF	TGTGCCAGCAACGAGGACAACCCCTATGGCTACACCTTC
-	14	-	TRBV13	TRBJ1-1	CASSQGQLNTEAFF	TGTGCCAGCAGCCAGGGGCAGCTGAACACTGAAGCTTTCTTT
TRBD1	15	-	TRBV6-5	TRBJ1-4	CASTALGDRVGKLFF	TGTGCCAGCACCGCATTGGGGGACAGAGTTGGAAAACTGTTTTTT
-	15	-	TRBV7-9	TRBJ1-5	CASSSSGTEGQPQHF	TGTGCCAGCAGCTCCTCAGGTACGGAGGGTCAGCCCCAGCATTTT
-	14	-	TRBV30	TRBJ2-7	CAWSVYGNTYEQYF	TGTGCCTGGAGTGTTTACGGGAACACCTACGAGCAGTACTTC
-	13	-	TRBV6-1	TRBJ1-6	CASSDGWESPLHF	TGTGCCAGCAGTGACGGATGGGAATCACCCCTCCACTTT
-	16	-	TRBV27	TRBJ2-3	CASSLYPPPPVDTQYF	TGTGCCAGCAGTTTATACCCTCCCCCCCCAGTTGATACGCAGTATTTT
TRBD1	14	-	TRBV20-1	TRBJ2-1	CSANLGTAHNEQFF	TGCAGTGCCAACCTCGGGACAGCCCACAATGAGCAGTTCTTC
-	16	few	TRBV3-1	TRBJ2-3	CASSQGRDTHTDTQYF	TGTGCCAGCAGCCAGGGTCGGGACACCCACACAGATACGCAGTATTTT
-	14	-	TRBV19	TRBJ1-1	CANSGLGLNTEAFF	TGTGCCAATAGTGGACTGGGGCTGAACACTGAAGCTTTCTTT
-	14	-	TRBV12-2	TRBJ2-5	CASRSATGEETQYF	TGTGCAAGTCGCTCGGCGACAGGGGAAGAGACCCAGTACTTC
TRBD1	15	-	TRBV29-1	TRBJ2-7	CSVVGATGSSYEQYF	TGCAGCGTTGTGGGGGCGACAGGGAGTTCCTACGAGCAGTACTTC
-	14	few	TRBV6-6	TRBJ2-7	CASSYSTGAQEQYF	TGTGCCAGCAGTTACTCGACGGGAGCCCAGGAGCAGTACTTC
-	20	once	TRBV11-1	TRBJ1-2	CASSLAAGVTGLTSGYGYTF	TGTGCCAGCAGCTTAGCAGCGGGGGTTACGGGACTGACGAGTGGCTATGGCTACACCTTC
-	10	-	TRBV19	TRBJ1-1	CASSGTEAFF	TGTGCCAGTAGTGGAACTGAAGCTTTCTTT
-	17	-	TRBV7-9	TRBJ2-1	CASSPPHFPSSYNEQFF	TGTGCCAGCAGCCCCCCCCACTTCCCCAGCTCCTACAATGAGCAGTTCTTC
TRBD2	17	-	TRBV19	TRBJ2-3	CASSPGTSGDETDTQYF	TGTGCCAGTAGCCCCGGGACTAGCGGGGACGAGACAGATACGCAGTATTTT
-	17	-	TRBV15	TRBJ2-1	CATSRALLARSYNEQFF	TGTGCCACCAGCAGAGCCCTGCTAGCGCGATCCTACAATGAGCAGTTCTTC
TRBD1	13	-	TRBV6-5	TRBJ1-1	CASGRGTATEAFF	TGTGCCAGCGGTCGCGGGACAGCTACTGAAGCTTTCTTT
TRBD1	15	few	TRBV4-1	TRBJ2-3	CASSHNRGGADTQYF	TGCGCCAGCAGCCACAACAGGGGTGGGGCAGATACGCAGTATTTT
-	16	-	TRBV27	TRBJ2-3	CASSSLGGTSTDTQYF	TGTGCCAGCAGTTCCCTAGGGGGGACTAGCACAGATACGCAGTATTTT
TRBD1	15	-	TRBV7-9	TRBJ2-5	CASSGRDRGLETQYF	TGTGCCAGCAGCGGAAGGGACAGGGGGCTTGAGACCCAGTACTTC
-	13	-	TRBV20-1	TRBJ1-6	CSASRGPGSPLHF	TGCAGTGCTAGCCGTGGACCAGGGTCACCCCTCCACTTT
TRBD2	16	-	TRBV9	TRBJ2-7	CASSAGLAGITYEQYF	TGTGCCAGCAGCGCCGGACTAGCGGGGATAACCTACGAGCAGTACTTC
-	14	-	TRBV20-1	TRBJ2-7	CSARGGGGTYEQYF	TGCAGTGCTAGAGGAGGGGGGGGTACCTACGAGCAGTACTTC
-	14	-	TRBV6-2/TRBV6-3	TRBJ1-1	CASSYQELNTEAFF	TGTGCCAGCAGTTACCAGGAACTGAACACTGAAGCTTTCTTT
-	14	-	TRBV7-2	TRBJ1-3	CASSTWPSGNTIYF	TGTGCCAGCAGCACCTGGCCTTCTGGAAACACCATATATTTT
-	14	-	TRBV21-1	TRBJ2-7	CASSPDRFSYEQYF	TGTGCCAGCAGTCCCGACAGGTTCTCCTACGAGCAGTACTTC
-	15	-	TRBV7-2	TRBJ2-1	CASSPSGPGLVSTFF	TGTGCCAGCAGCCCCTCAGGTCCGGGACTGGTATCGACGTTCTTC
TRBD1	16	once	TRBV4-1	TRBJ2-7	CASSQEGQGIAGEQYF	TGCGCCAGCAGCCAAGAGGGACAGGGGATCGCGGGCGAGCAGTACTTC
-	15	once	TRBV5-4	TRBJ1-4	CASSLWGATNEKLFF	TGTGCCAGCAGCTTGTGGGGGGCAACTAATGAAAAACTGTTTTTT
TRBD1	14	-	TRBV11-1	TRBJ2-7	CASSWETGSYEQYF	TGTGCCAGCAGCTGGGAGACAGGGTCCTACGAGCAGTACTTC
-	14	-	TRBV12-3/TRBV12-4	TRBJ1-4	CASSLWGAGEKLFF	TGTGCCAGCAGTTTATGGGGGGCTGGTGAAAAACTGTTTTTT
-	14	-	TRBV6-5	TRBJ2-7	CASSLTRTTDEQYF	TGTGCCAGCAGTCTAACCCGTACTACTGACGAGCAGTACTTC
-	13	once	TRBV28	TRBJ2-5	CASSLWGLETQYF	TGTGCCAGCAGTTTATGGGGGCTGGAGACCCAGTACTTC
-	11	-	TRBV29-1	TRBJ2-2	CSVVFGGELFF	TGCAGCGTTGTTTTTGGCGGGGAGCTGTTTTTT
TRBD1	14	-	TRBV7-8	TRBJ2-7	CASSQRTGPYEQYF	TGTGCCAGCAGCCAACGGACAGGGCCCTACGAGCAGTACTTC
-	15	-	TRBV9	TRBJ2-1	CASSVVGRLVDEQFF	TGTGCCAGCAGCGTAGTGGGCAGGCTTGTCGATGAGCAGTTCTTC
TRBD1	11	-	TRBV29-1	TRBJ1-1	CSVPGGTEAFF	TGCAGCGTGCCAGGGGGCACTGAAGCTTTCTTT